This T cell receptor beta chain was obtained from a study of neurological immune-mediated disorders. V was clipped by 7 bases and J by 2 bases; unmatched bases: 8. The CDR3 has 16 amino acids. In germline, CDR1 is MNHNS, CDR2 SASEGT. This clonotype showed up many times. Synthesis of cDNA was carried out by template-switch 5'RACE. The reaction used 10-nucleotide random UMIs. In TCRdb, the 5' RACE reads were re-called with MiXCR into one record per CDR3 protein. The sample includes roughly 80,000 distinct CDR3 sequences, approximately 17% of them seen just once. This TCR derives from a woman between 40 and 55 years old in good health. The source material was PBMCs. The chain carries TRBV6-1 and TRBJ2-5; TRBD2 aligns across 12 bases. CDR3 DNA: TGTGCCAGCACATACCTAGCGGGGGGGGGGCAAGAGACCCAGTACTTC. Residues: CASTYLAGGGQETQYF.